Detailed here is one TCR beta chain. Its target is unknown. These data originate in a study of cytomegalovirus exposure and HLA in healthy donors. Findings and caveats of the study: Relative to the roughly 700-donor mean, N-insertions were reportedly fewer in an Asian-associated ancestry cluster in a later analysis.

Primers: 60 Vbeta forward and 13 Jbeta reverse. TCRdb's table, derived via immunoSEQ multiplex PCR, lists solely in-frame clones and lacks some. The sample contains some 65,000 clones, 60% to 80% of which appear only once. The CDR3 contains 17 residues. Germline V gene data show CDR1 as SGHNT and CDR2 as YYREEE (reference sequence). Germline trimming cut 0 bases from V and 0 bases from J; bases unmatched to any gene: 7. This TCR was recovered from a woman in her thirties or forties in good health and CMV-seropositive. The sequenced material came from PBMCs. The chain combines TRBV5-4 with TRBJ2-3, with 7 bases that match TRBD2. The CDR3 protein is CASSLAGLTASTDTQYF. The CDR3 DNA reads TGTGCCAGCAGCTTGGCGGGACTAACTGCTAGCACAGATACGCAGTATTTT.